These 8 T cell receptor beta chains originate from one sample sequenced in a study of blood T cell repertoires in COVID-19. The table came from immunoSEQ multiplex PCR; TCRdb's copy has only in-frame clones and leaves some out. Of 450,000 to 500,000 clones listed, approximately 85% are singletons. Sequenced sample: peripheral blood. These receptors came from a human donor in a cohort sampled during active COVID-19.

As regards this clone: The sample holds other DNA sequences that translate to the same CDR3. The chain carries TRBV7-2 and TRBJ2-3; a weak D match, TRBD1 (5 bases). With 3 bases removed from V and 0 bases from J, the gap between germline ends came to 7 bases. CDR1 is SGHTA and CDR2 is FQGNSA in the germline V gene. This CDR3 comprises 14 residues. In DNA, the CDR3 is TGTGCCAGCAGCTTGGCAGGGAGCACAGATACGCAGTATTTT. Translated: CASSLAGSTDTQYF.

The chain joins TRBV6-5 to TRBJ1-2, with a tentative D call TRBD1 (5 bases). Germline lookup yields CDR1 MNHEY and CDR2 SVGAGI. The CDR3 sequence is 12 residues long. The CDR3 DNA is TGTGGACACGGGGGGGTAGTGAGTGGCTACACCTTC. Amino acids: CGHGGVVSGYTF.

The rearrangement uses TRBV19 and TRBJ2-7; 7 nucleotides match TRBD1. The trim removed 3 bases at V and 6 bases at J, leaving 8 bases unmatched. This CDR3 region has 14 residues. Germline-derived CDR1 and CDR2 are LNHDA and SQIVND (reference sequence). For the CDR3, the DNA is TGTGCCAGTAGTATGAACAGGGGAGTCTTCGAGCAGTACTTC. Encoded protein: CASSMNRGVFEQYF.

This clone was recorded once. The CDR3 region has the DNA TGTGCCAGCAGCCGCCAGGGACTAGCGGTCTCCGATACGCAGTATTTT. Protein sequence: CASSRQGLAVSDTQYF. The chain is built from TRBV11-1 and TRBJ2-3; 11 positions match TRBD2. The CDR3 runs 16 residues. CDR1 is SGHAT and CDR2 is FQDESV in the germline V gene (reference sequence). V was clipped by 5 bases and J by 6 bases; unmatched bases: 10.

The chain links TRBV2 to TRBJ1-5; 12 positions agree with TRBD1. The V segment lost 8 bases and the J segment 6 bases; nucleotides outside the gene matches: 2. This CDR3 contains 13 residues. Germline-derived CDR1 and CDR2 are SNHLY and FYNNEI. The CDR3 region has the DNA TGTGCCAGCGGGGGACAGGGGGCTCAGCCCCAGCATTTT. Translated, it gives CASGGQGAQPQHF.

J is TRBJ2-2 and V is TRBV7-2; 12 nucleotides align to TRBD2. After removal of 4 bases from V and 4 bases from J, the junction contained 10 bases not matched to a gene. The germline CDR1 and CDR2 sequences are SGHTA and FQGNSA. The CDR3 totals 18 residues. CDR3 nucleotide sequence: TGTGCCAGCAGCTCGGGACTAGCGGGTCCGGGTAGCACCGGGGAGCTGTTTTTT. Translating gives CASSSGLAGPGSTGELFF.

This clone showed up just once. The rearrangement joins TRBV7-9 to TRBJ2-2, with TRBD1 identical over 7 bases. The ends lost 5 bases at V and 4 bases at J; junction bases unmatched: 4. Germline V gives CDR1 SEHNR, CDR2 FQNEAQ (reference sequence). The CDR3 runs to 14 residues. The DNA of the CDR3 is TGTGCCAGCAGCCAGGGACAGTCCACCGGGGAGCTGTTTTTT. Residues: CASSQGQSTGELFF.

The chain couples TRBV9 to TRBJ1-2; D is possibly TRBD1 (6 bases). The CDR3 length is 13 residues. Germline CDR1 is SGDLS and CDR2 is YYNGEE. Trimming removed 5 bases at V and 1 base at J, with 9 bases between. CDR3 sequence (DNA): TGTGCCAGCAGGAAACAGGGTAACTATGGCTACACCTTC. This codes for CASRKQGNYGYTF.